A single sample gave rise to the 19 T cell receptor beta chains below, sequenced in a study of T cell repertoires in cytomegalovirus infection. TCRdb analysed the reads with MiXCR anew, one entry per CDR3 protein. Seen here are approximately 500,000 distinct CDR3 sequences, about 25% observed once, and the top ten hold approximately 13%. The sample was PBMCs. The receptors derive from a human donor in good health (CMV status not recorded). Some clones in this sample may be carry-over from other donors' samples.

The J gene is TRBJ2-2, the V gene TRBV6-1, with TRBD2 matching 7 bases. CDR3 length equals 15 residues. Trimming removed 2 bases from V and 4 bases from J; junction bases left unmatched: 4. Germline CDR1 and CDR2: MNHNS and SASEGT. DNA of the CDR3: TGTGCCAGCAGTGAATCTGGGGGGGGCACCGGGGAGCTGTTTTTT. It is translated as CASSESGGGTGELFF.

This rearrangement joins TRBV7-6 to TRBJ2-1, with 11 bases matching TRBD2. The germline V gene has CDR1 SGHVS and CDR2 FNYEAQ. V trimming: 1 base; J trimming: 5 bases; junction bases outside the gene matches: 13. The CDR3 spans 19 residues. CDR3 amino acids: CASSLGATSGTVIDNEQFF. The CDR3 nucleotides read TGTGCCAGCAGCTTAGGGGCGACTAGCGGGACGGTAATCGACAATGAGCAGTTCTTC.

This clonotype was counted ten times or more. The V call is TRBV7-3, the J call TRBJ2-5, with 7 bases identical to TRBD1. Per the germline V gene, CDR1 is SGHTA and CDR2 is FQGTGA. The junction had 6 bases not matched to a gene; V was cut back by 0 bases and J by 5 bases. The CDR3 extends over 15 amino acids. The DNA for the CDR3 is TGTGCCAGCAGCTTAACTCCGGGACAGTTGGAGACCCAGTACTTC. Its protein is CASSLTPGQLETQYF.

V usage is TRBV7-9 and J usage is TRBJ2-1; TRBD2 matches 7 bases. In germline, CDR1 is SEHNR, CDR2 FQNEAQ (reference sequence). The CDR3 has 15 amino acids. V shed 11 bases, J shed 9 bases, and the junction held 19 bases outside the gene matches. The CDR3 is CAGTAGTNYNGEQFF. The CDR3 DNA sequence: TGTGCCGGAACGGCCGGGACTAACTACAATGGTGAGCAGTTCTTC.

This sequence joins TRBV7-8 and TRBJ2-7, with D unresolved. Looked up from germline, CDR1 is SGHVS and CDR2 is FQNEAQ. V lost 1 base and J 5 bases, leaving 18 bases between the germline ends. The CDR3 totals 16 residues. The CDR3 loop is CASSLVWSRAGDEQYF. CDR3 coding DNA: TGTGCCAGCAGCTTAGTTTGGTCTCGAGCCGGCGACGAGCAGTACTTC.

This clonotype was detected a few times. The gene calls are TRBV5-5 and TRBJ2-2, with D possibly TRBD1 on 6 matching bases. The CDR3 extends over 17 amino acids. The germline V gene has CDR1 SGHKS and CDR2 YYEKEE (reference sequence). Between the trimmed V and J ends, which lost 0 bases and 2 bases, there was a span of 14 bases. CDR3 sequence: CASSLGLVRGNTGELFF. Here the CDR3 DNA reads TGTGCCAGCAGCTTGGGATTGGTCAGGGGTAACACCGGGGAGCTGTTTTTT.

This clonotype was seen repeatedly, ten times or more. The V and J genes are TRBV5-4 and TRBJ2-2; 9 bases are a match to TRBD2. Germline CDR1 SGHNT, CDR2 YYREEE (reference sequence). This CDR3 has 15 residues. The J segment lost 5 bases and the V segment lost 4 bases, leaving 6 bases of the junction unmatched. The CDR3 sequence: CASSEGTSPTGELFF. The CDR3 DNA reads TGTGCCAGCAGCGAGGGGACTAGCCCAACCGGGGAGCTGTTTTTT.

This clonotype has more than one count but fewer than ten. The chain has TRBV6-4 and TRBJ1-4; 9 bases line up with TRBD1. V was clipped by 4 bases and J by 3 bases; unmatched bases: 3. The germline CDR1 and CDR2 sequences are MRHNA and SNTAGT. The CDR3 loop spans 15 amino acids. The CDR3 sequence: CASSARQGANEKLFF. For the CDR3, the DNA is TGTGCCAGCAGTGCCCGACAGGGGGCTAATGAAAAACTGTTTTTT.

At least ten counts were recorded for this clonotype. The chain combines TRBV7-8 with TRBJ1-5; D remains ambiguous. This CDR3 is built from 14 residues. Germline assignment: CDR1 SGHVS and CDR2 FQNEAQ. Trimming removed 4 bases from V and 7 bases from J, with 14 bases in between. The CDR3 nucleotides read TGTGCCAGCAGCTCTCGAGGCGGGTGGCAGCCCCAGCATTTT. It is translated as CASSSRGGWQPQHF.

This sequence joins TRBV30 and TRBJ2-1, with 11 bases aligning to TRBD2. Germline trimming cut 5 bases from V and 7 bases from J; bases unmatched to any gene: 10. The CDR3 loop spans 15 amino acids. Germline V CDR1 and CDR2: GTSNPN, SVGIG (reference sequence). CDR3 region: CAWGRALAGVNEQFF. The CDR3 nucleotides read TGTGCCTGGGGAAGGGCACTAGCGGGAGTAAATGAGCAGTTCTTC.

The chain couples TRBV19 to TRBJ1-5, with D possibly matching TRBD1 (5 bases). The germline V and J ends were trimmed by 6 bases and 0 bases, with 21 bases remaining between them. The CDR3 length is 18 residues. Germline V gene sequence: CDR1 LNHDA, CDR2 SQIVND (reference sequence). This CDR3 reads CASSPRRVGIYSNQPQHF. The CDR3 nucleotides are TGTGCCAGTAGCCCGCGCAGGGTGGGGATTTATAGCAATCAGCCCCAGCATTTT.

In its sample, this clonotype was seen many times. The rearrangement joins TRBV7-8 to TRBJ1-2; 8 bases map to TRBD1. The length of the CDR3 is 17 residues. With V trimmed by 4 bases and J by 5 bases, 15 bases remained unmatched. CDR1 and CDR2 from the germline V gene are SGHVS and FQNEAQ. The chain's CDR3 is CASSSYPSDRERYGYTF. As DNA, the CDR3 is TGTGCCAGCAGCTCGTACCCCTCGGACAGGGAAAGATATGGCTACACCTTC.

The J gene is TRBJ2-5, the V gene TRBV6-5, with D perhaps TRBD2 (6 bases). With 6 bases removed from V and 5 bases from J, the gap between germline ends came to 22 bases. The germline gives CDR1 MNHEY, CDR2 SVGAGI. The CDR3 is made up of 16 amino acids. CDR3 nucleotide sequence: TGTGCCAGCAGCCAGATACAAAGGGACTTTCTGGAGACCCAGTACTTC. This codes for CASSQIQRDFLETQYF.

The genes are TRBV12-3 or TRBV12-4 and TRBJ2-2; no definite D call. Trimming removed 7 bases at V and 7 bases at J, with 16 bases between. The CDR3 runs 14 residues. The CDR3 reads CASKLIGEVGELFF. The CDR3 coding sequence is TGTGCCAGCAAACTCATAGGCGAGGTCGGGGAGCTGTTTTTT.

This clonotype has at least ten counts. The rearrangement joins TRBV19 to TRBJ1-2; 9 nucleotides line up with TRBD1. J gave up 2 bases and V 3 bases, and 13 bases lay outside the gene matches. In germline, CDR1 is LNHDA, CDR2 SQIVND (reference sequence). This CDR3 is built from 18 residues. CDR3 protein: CASSILPGTGSTNYGYTF. CDR3 nucleotides: TGTGCCAGTAGTATCCTCCCGGGGACAGGGAGCACCAACTATGGCTACACCTTC.

This clonotype was counted between two and nine times. This chain links TRBV6-2 or TRBV6-3 with TRBJ1-2; D gene uncertain. Per the germline V gene, CDR1 is MNHEY and CDR2 is SVGEGT. The CDR3 is 12 residues long. V gave up 6 bases and J gave up 4 bases, with 9 bases separating them. The CDR3 here is CASRSRSYGYTF. CDR3 DNA sequence: TGTGCCAGCAGGTCCCGGAGCTATGGCTACACCTTC.

The rearrangement links TRBV13 to TRBJ2-2; 7 bases map to TRBD1. Germline CDR1 reads PRHDT; CDR2 reads FYEKMQ (reference sequence). Germline trimming cut 5 bases from V and 9 bases from J; bases unmatched to any gene: 6. This CDR3 has 13 residues. The CDR3 is CASSRTGSWELFF. CDR3 bases: TGTGCCAGCAGCCGGACAGGTTCCTGGGAGCTGTTTTTT.

J is TRBJ2-3 and V is TRBV7-2, with D tentatively TRBD2 (7 bases). The CDR3 contains 16 residues. CDR1 is SGHTA and CDR2 is FQGNSA in the germline V gene. V lost 1 base to trimming and J lost 4 bases, with 15 bases between them. CDR3 coding DNA: TGTGCCAGCAGCTTAGACGGGGGGCACTGGGCAGATACGCAGTATTTT. This gives the protein CASSLDGGHWADTQYF.

This chain links TRBV28 with TRBJ2-7; either TRBD1 or TRBD2 may fit D (5 bases each). V lost 6 bases and J 2 bases, leaving 11 bases between the germline ends. The V gene's germline CDR1 is MDHEN and CDR2 SYDVKM. CDR3 length: 13 amino acids. The DNA for the CDR3 is TGTGCCAGCAGCCCCAGGGACGCCTACGAGCAGTACTTC. As protein: CASSPRDAYEQYF.